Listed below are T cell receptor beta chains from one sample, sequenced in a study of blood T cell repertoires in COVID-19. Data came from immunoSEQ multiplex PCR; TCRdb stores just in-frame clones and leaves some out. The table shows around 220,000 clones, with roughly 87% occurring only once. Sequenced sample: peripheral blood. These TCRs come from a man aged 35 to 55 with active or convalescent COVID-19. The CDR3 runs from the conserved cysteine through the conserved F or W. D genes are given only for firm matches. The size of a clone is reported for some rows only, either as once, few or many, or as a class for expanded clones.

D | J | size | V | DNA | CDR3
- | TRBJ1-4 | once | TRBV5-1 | TGCGCCAGCAGCTCGGCGGTGGTAGCTAATGAAAAACTGTTTTTT | CASSSAVVANEKLFF
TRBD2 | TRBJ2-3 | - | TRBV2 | TGTGCCAGCAGCAGAGAAAGAGCGGGAGCTCGGACAGATACGCAGTATTTT | CASSRERAGARTDTQYF
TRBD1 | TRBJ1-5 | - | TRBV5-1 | TGCGCCAGCAGCTTGGGAGGACAGGGTATTCAGCCCCAGCATTTT | CASSLGGQGIQPQHF
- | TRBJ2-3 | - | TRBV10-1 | TGCGCCAGCAGTGATCCAGGAGGGGGCACAGATACGCAGTATTTT | CASSDPGGGTDTQYF
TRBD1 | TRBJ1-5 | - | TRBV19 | TGTGCCAGTACCTCGACAGGGGATAGCAATCAGCCCCAGCATTTT | CASTSTGDSNQPQHF
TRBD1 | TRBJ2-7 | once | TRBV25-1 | TGTGCCAGCAGTGTGGGCCCCGGGACAGTACGCGAGCAGTACTTC | CASSVGPGTVREQYF
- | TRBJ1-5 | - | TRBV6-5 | TGTGCCAGCGGCTCTCTACGGGATCAGCCCCAGCATTTT | CASGSLRDQPQHF
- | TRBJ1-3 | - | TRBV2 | TGTGCCAGCAGTGAAAGACTCCCTTCAAACACCATATATTTT | CASSERLPSNTIYF
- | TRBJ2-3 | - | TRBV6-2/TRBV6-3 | TGTGCCAGCAGTCGCGTAGCGAGAGATACGCAGTATTTT | CASSRVARDTQYF
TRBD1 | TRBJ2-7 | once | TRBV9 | TGTGCCAGCAGCGTGCAGACAGGGGCCGAGCAGTACTTC | CASSVQTGAEQYF
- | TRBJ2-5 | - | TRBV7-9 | TGTGCCAGCAGCACGTCAGGTGGGGAGACCCAGTACTTC | CASSTSGGETQYF